Shown below are 13 T cell receptor beta chains from a single sample sequenced in a study of blood T cell repertoires in COVID-19 (dated by TCRdb to the early 2020s). Library construction relied on the immunoSEQ multiplex PCR assay. The source is immuneACCESS, and TCRdb retained only in-frame sequences with V and J called. Part of the clones is not carried over; for the studies checked, unresolved V genes explain less than half of this, and the remainder is unexplained. The table for this sample lists under 300,000 clones; under 85% of them were counted only once. The top ten constitute around 6% of the sample. The source material was peripheral blood. These receptors were taken from a human donor in a cohort sampled during active COVID-19.

In nucleotides, the CDR3 is TGTGCCAGCAGCCTCGAGGGGAACACTGAAGCTTTCTTT. It translates to CASSLEGNTEAFF. The chain is built from TRBV6-5 and TRBJ1-1; D ambiguous. Trimming took 6 bases from V and 1 from J, leaving 9 bases between them. Germline-derived CDR1 and CDR2 are MNHEY and SVGAGI. The CDR3 contains 13 residues.

The V and J genes are TRBV11-2 and TRBJ2-5; TRBD2 matches 11 bases. CDR1 SGHAT and CDR2 FQNNGV come from the germline V gene. The V and J ends lost 6 bases and 2 bases, in that order; junction bases with no gene match: 5. The CDR3 is 15 amino acids. The CDR3 nucleotides read TGTGCCAGCAGGGATAGCGGGGGGGGGCAAGAGACCCAGTACTTC. Encoded protein: CASRDSGGGQETQYF.

CDR3 bases: TGTGCCAGCAGTGATTCGGGACAGGGGCGCTATGGCTACACCTTC. Protein product: CASSDSGQGRYGYTF. The chain is built from TRBV6-1 and TRBJ1-2; the match to TRBD1 covers 10 bases. Losses at the gene ends were 3 bases for V and 4 bases for J; bases not matched to a gene: 5. Germline lookup yields CDR1 MNHNS and CDR2 SASEGT. There are 15 residues in the CDR3.

This clone occurred once. The CDR3 DNA is TGTGCCAGTAGTATGAGGTTAGGTAATTCACCCCTCCACTTT. This sequence encodes CASSMRLGNSPLHF. The rearrangement joins TRBV19 to TRBJ1-6; D remains ambiguous. V lost 3 bases, J lost 6 bases, and 9 bases lay in between. The CDR3 has 14 amino acids. Looked up from germline, CDR1 is LNHDA and CDR2 is SQIVND (reference sequence).

The chain links TRBV24-1 to TRBJ2-7; TRBD2 might be the D (6 bases). With 5 bases removed from V and 12 bases from J, the gap between germline ends came to 16 bases. Germline assignment: CDR1 KGHDR and CDR2 SFDVKD. This CDR3 is 12 amino acids long. The CDR3 region has the DNA TGTGCCACCAGTGCCCCCATGGAGGGACCGTACTTC. This translates into CATSAPMEGPYF.

The chain joins TRBV7-6 to TRBJ2-1; the D gene is possibly TRBD2 (5 bases). This CDR3 has 16 amino acids. Germline CDR1 and CDR2: SGHVS and FNYEAQ. The germline V and J ends were trimmed by 1 base and 4 bases, with 14 bases remaining between them. CDR3 DNA: TGTGCCAGCAGCTTAGACCCCCGGACTGATTACAATGAGCAGTTCTTC. Amino acids: CASSLDPRTDYNEQFF.

The J gene is TRBJ1-4, the V gene TRBV5-1; weak D call: TRBD1 (5 bases). The CDR3 loop spans 14 amino acids. Deletions cut 4 bases from V and 0 bases from J, with 7 bases between. The germline gives CDR1 SGHRS, CDR2 YFSETQ. DNA for the CDR3: TGCGCCAGCAGCCTGGACACAACTAATGAAAAACTGTTTTTT. Encoded protein: CASSLDTTNEKLFF.

This clone was observed a handful of times. V usage is TRBV30 and J usage is TRBJ1-5; a possible D gene is TRBD1 (5 bases). CDR3 size: 13 residues. Per germline, CDR1 GTSNPN and CDR2 SVGIG (reference sequence). Trimming stripped 1 base from V and 3 bases from J, with 7 bases between. The CDR3, as DNA: TGTGCCTGGAGTGAGGGGCCCAATCAGCCCCAGCATTTT. Amino acid sequence: CAWSEGPNQPQHF. Full variable domain (remainder filled in from reference TRBV30 and TRBJ1-5): SQTIHQWPATLVQPVGSPLSLECTVEGTSNPNLYWYRQAAGRGLQLLFYSVGIGQISSEVPQNLSASRPQDRQFILSSKKLLLSDSGFYLCAWSEGPNQPQHFGDGTRLSIL.

The gene calls are TRBV19 and TRBJ2-7; D may be TRBD2 (5 bases). V was cut by 4 bases and J by 0 bases, with 10 bases left in between. Germline values: CDR1 LNHDA, CDR2 SQIVND (reference sequence). The CDR3 extends over 14 amino acids. The CDR3 DNA reads as TGTGCCAGTAGTACCACTAGGAGCTCCTACGAGCAGTACTTC. It translates to CASSTTRSSYEQYF.

The chain couples TRBV19 to TRBJ2-1; tentatively, D is TRBD2 (6 bases). Germline V gene lookup returns CDR1 LNHDA and CDR2 SQIVND (reference sequence). The CDR3 spans 13 residues. V lost 5 bases, J lost 10 bases, and 15 bases lay in between. CDR3 DNA sequence: TGTGCCAGTAGTCAATCGGGGGTGCGGGAGCAGTTCTTC. It specifies CASSQSGVREQFF.

This chain uses TRBV10-3 with TRBJ1-1; maybe TRBD1 (5 bases). Germline V CDR1 and CDR2: ENHRY, SYGVKD. CDR3 size: 14 residues. Trimming took off 4 bases at V and 2 bases at J, with 11 bases between the two ends. CDR3 bases: TGTGCCATCAGTGCGGGGGAATTAAACACTGAAGCTTTCTTT. Translating gives CAISAGELNTEAFF.

V usage is TRBV27 and J usage is TRBJ1-4; 7 bases agree with TRBD1. This CDR3 has 14 residues. CDR1 MNHEY and CDR2 SMNVEV come from the germline V gene (reference sequence). Losses at the gene ends were 5 bases for V and 4 bases for J; bases not matched to a gene: 4. CDR3 protein: CASSHRGGNEKLFF. The CDR3, as DNA: TGTGCCAGCAGTCACAGGGGTGGTAATGAAAAACTGTTTTTT.

This chain connects TRBV29-1 to TRBJ2-7; D is unclear. This CDR3 contains 13 residues. V was clipped by 4 bases and J by 0 bases, with 10 bases between them. Germline V gene data show CDR1 as SQVTM and CDR2 as ANQGSEA. The CDR3 DNA reads TGCAGCGTTGTAGGCCGGGTCTCCTACGAGCAGTACTTC. Translation: CSVVGRVSYEQYF.